This TCR beta chain was observed in a study of T cell responses to AZD1222 COVID-19 vaccine. General observations from the study: Possibly, clonal diversity was underestimated; donors were largely white British and included more females.

CDR1 and CDR2 (germline): MDHEN, SYDVKM. V lost 5 bases to trimming and J lost 4 bases, with 18 bases between them. The CDR3 is 17 residues long. Here immunoSEQ multiplex PCR was the method, and the copy in TCRdb shows in-frame clones only, minus some. The data show 130,000 to 150,000 clones, 90% to 95% seen once. To note about this clone: Its antigen remains unknown.

V is TRBV28 and J is TRBJ1-6, with D maybe TRBD1 (5 bases). The input for sequencing was peripheral blood, taken after recovery from COVID-19. The clonotype was recovered from an adult who had recovered from COVID-19. CDR3 in DNA: TGTGCCAGCAGTGAGCCCCCCCGGGGCCAGTATAATTCACCCCTCCACTTT. Its protein is CASSEPPRGQYNSPLHF.